This note documents a single T cell receptor beta chain sequence. Its antigen is undetermined. Assay: immunoSEQ multiplex PCR; the TCRdb copy retains only in-frame clones and omits some. This table holds about 60,000 clones, around 86% found once. This entry is derived from a study of pediatric ulcerative colitis. Overall study results and limits: Total lymphocyte DNA, not sorted subsets, was the template. Ulcerative colitis patients shared more blood-rectal clones than controls. All ulcerative colitis patients, but no controls, carried a couple of rectal clonotypes.

With 5 bases removed from V and 6 bases from J, the gap between germline ends came to 11 bases. The CDR3 runs 13 residues. CDR1 is MNHEY, CDR2 SMNVEV, per germline (reference sequence). This TCR came from a boy aged 5-17 years who was a control in a study of pediatric ulcerative colitis. Sequencing used blood. V usage is TRBV27 and J usage is TRBJ2-1; possibly TRBD2 for D (6 bases). The CDR3 reads CASSLLGGNEQFF. Written as DNA, the CDR3 is TGTGCCAGCAGTCTTCTCGGGGGCAATGAGCAGTTCTTC.